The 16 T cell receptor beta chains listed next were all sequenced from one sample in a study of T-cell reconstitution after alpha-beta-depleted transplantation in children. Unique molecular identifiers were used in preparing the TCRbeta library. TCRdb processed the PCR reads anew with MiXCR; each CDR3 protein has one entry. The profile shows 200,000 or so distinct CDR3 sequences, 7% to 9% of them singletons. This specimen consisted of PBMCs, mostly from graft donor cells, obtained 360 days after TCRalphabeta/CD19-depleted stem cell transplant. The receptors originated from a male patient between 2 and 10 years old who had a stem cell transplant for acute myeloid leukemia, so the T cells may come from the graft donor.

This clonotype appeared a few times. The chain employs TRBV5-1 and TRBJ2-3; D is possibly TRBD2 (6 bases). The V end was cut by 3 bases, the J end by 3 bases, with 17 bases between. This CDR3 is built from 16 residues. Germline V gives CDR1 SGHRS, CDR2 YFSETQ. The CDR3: CASSWGDPLLTDTQYF. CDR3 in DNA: TGCGCCAGCAGCTGGGGGGACCCCCTCCTGACAGATACGCAGTATTTT.

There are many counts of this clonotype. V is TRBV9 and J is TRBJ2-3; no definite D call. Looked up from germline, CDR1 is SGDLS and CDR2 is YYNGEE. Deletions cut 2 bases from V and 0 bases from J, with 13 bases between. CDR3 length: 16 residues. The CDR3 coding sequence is TGTGCCAGCAGCGTGGTCGGTCGGAAAAGCACAGATACGCAGTATTTT. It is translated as CASSVVGRKSTDTQYF.

The CDR3 protein is CASSFGSGSYEQYV. The CDR3 DNA reads TGTGCCAGCAGCTTCGGTAGCGGTTCCTACGAGCAGTACGTC. The gene calls are TRBV7-9 and TRBJ2-7; perhaps TRBD2 as D (6 bases). Trimming took 3 bases from V and 1 from J, leaving 10 bases between them. Germline loops: CDR1 SEHNR, CDR2 FQNEAQ (reference sequence). This CDR3 is 14 amino acids long.

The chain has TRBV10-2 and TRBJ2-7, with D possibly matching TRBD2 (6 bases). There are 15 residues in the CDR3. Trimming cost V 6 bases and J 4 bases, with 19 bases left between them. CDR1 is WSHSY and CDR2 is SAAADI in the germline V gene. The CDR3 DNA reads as TGCGCCAGCAGGCCCCGGGACGGGAGTTTTTACGAGCAGTACGTC. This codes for CASRPRDGSFYEQYV.

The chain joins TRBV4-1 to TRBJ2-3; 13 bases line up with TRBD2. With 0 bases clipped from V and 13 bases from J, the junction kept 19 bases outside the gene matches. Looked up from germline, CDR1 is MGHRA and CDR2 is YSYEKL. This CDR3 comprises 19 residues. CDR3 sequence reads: CASSQDRLAGGPGLFGEYF. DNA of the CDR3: TGCGCCAGCAGCCAAGATCGACTAGCGGGGGGACCTGGTTTATTTGGGGAGTATTTT.

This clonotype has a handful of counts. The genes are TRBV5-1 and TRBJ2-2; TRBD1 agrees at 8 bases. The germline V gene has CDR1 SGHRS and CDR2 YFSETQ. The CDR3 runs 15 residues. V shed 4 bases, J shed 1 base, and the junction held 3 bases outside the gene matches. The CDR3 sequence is CASSAGTGNTGELFF. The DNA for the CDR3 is TGCGCCAGCAGCGCCGGGACAGGGAACACCGGGGAGCTGTTTTTT.

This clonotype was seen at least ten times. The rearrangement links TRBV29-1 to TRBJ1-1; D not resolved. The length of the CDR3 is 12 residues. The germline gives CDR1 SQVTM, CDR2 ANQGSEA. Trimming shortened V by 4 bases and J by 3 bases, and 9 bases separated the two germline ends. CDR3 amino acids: CSVVKRDTEAFF. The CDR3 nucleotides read TGCAGCGTTGTGAAACGGGACACTGAAGCTTTCTTT.

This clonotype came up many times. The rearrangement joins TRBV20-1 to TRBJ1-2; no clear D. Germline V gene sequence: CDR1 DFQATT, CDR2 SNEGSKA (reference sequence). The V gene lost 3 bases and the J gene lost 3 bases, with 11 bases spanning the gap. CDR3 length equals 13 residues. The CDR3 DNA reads TGCAGTGCTAGTGTTCCGCAGGACTATGGCTACACCTTC. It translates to CSASVPQDYGYTF.

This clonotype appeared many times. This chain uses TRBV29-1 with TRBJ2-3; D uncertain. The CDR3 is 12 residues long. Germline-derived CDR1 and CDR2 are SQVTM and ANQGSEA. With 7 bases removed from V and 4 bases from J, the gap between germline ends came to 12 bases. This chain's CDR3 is CSATALADTQYF. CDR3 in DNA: TGCAGCGCCACCGCCCTGGCAGATACGCAGTATTTT.

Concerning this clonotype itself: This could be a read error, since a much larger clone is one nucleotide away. The CDR3 DNA reads TGTGCCAACAGTTTATCCCGGACTAGTGCCCGCTACAATGAGCAGTTCTTC. Translating it yields CANSLSRTSARYNEQFF. The chain has TRBV27 and TRBJ2-1; 7 bases agree with TRBD2. Germline CDR1 MNHEY, CDR2 SMNVEV (reference sequence). The CDR3 covers 17 residues.

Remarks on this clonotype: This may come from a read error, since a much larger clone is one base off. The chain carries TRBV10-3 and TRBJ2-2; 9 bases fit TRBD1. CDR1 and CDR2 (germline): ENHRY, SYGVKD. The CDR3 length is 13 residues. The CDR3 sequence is CAATGTGTGEPFF. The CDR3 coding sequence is TGTGCCGCGACAGGGACAGGGACCGGGGAGCCGTTTTTT.

CDR3 sequence reads: CASSNRGTLVSEAFF. CDR3 bases: TGTGCCAGCAGTAACAGGGGGACTTTAGTGAGTGAAGCTTTCTTT. The rearrangement uses TRBV2 and TRBJ1-1; TRBD1 matches 8 bases. There are 15 residues in the CDR3. Germline V gives CDR1 SNHLY, CDR2 FYNNEI. V shed 5 bases, J shed 7 bases, and the junction held 12 bases outside the gene matches.

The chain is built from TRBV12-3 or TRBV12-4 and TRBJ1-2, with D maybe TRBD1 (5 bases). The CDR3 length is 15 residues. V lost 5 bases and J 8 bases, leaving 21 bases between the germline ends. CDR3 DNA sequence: TGTGCCAGCAGTCCTCTCGGGGGAATCTCGAAGGGCTACACCTTC. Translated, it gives CASSPLGGISKGYTF.

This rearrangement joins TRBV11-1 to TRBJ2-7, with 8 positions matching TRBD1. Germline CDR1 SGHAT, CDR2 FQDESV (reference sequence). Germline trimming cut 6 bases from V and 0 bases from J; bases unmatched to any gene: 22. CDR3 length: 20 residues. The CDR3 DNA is TGTGCCAGCAGACAAGGACAGGGAGGTAGCTGTCGAATAAGCTCCTACGAGCAGTACGTC. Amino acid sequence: CASRQGQGGSCRISSYEQYV.

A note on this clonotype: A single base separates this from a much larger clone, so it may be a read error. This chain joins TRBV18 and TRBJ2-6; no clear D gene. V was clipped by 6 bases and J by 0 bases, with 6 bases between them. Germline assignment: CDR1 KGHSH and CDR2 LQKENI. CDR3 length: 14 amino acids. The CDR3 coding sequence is TGTGCCAGCTCTCCGGCCTCTGGGGCCAACGTCCTGACTTTC. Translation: CASSPASGANVLTF.

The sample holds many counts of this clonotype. The CDR3 coding sequence is TGCAGTGCCACAGAGGACAGGGCGGTGGAAGCTTTCTTT. Its protein product is CSATEDRAVEAFF. The V call is TRBV20-1, the J call TRBJ1-1; 8 nucleotides match TRBD1. Trimming at V came to 6 bases and at J to 8 bases, leaving 11 bases not matched to a gene. The germline CDR1 and CDR2 sequences are DFQATT and SNEGSKA (reference sequence). The CDR3 contains 13 residues.